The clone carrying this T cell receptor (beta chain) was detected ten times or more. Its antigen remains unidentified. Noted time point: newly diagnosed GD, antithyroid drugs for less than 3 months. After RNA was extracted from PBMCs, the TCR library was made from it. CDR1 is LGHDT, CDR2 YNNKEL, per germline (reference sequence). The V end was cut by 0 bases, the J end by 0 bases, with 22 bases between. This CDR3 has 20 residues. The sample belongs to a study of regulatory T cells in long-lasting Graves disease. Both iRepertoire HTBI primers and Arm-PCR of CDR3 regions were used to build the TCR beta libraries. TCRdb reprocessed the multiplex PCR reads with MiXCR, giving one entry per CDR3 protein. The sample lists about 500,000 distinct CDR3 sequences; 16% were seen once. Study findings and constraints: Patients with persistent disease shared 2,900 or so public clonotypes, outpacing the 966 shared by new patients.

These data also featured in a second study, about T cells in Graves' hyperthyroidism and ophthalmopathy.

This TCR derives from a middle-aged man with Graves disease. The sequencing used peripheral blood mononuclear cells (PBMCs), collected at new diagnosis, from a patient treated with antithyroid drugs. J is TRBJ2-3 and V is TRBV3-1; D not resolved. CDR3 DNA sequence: TGTGCCAGCAGCCAAGATTACGGGTTCCCCAGTTTGGGTAGCACAGATACGCAGTATTTT. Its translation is CASSQDYGFPSLGSTDTQYF.